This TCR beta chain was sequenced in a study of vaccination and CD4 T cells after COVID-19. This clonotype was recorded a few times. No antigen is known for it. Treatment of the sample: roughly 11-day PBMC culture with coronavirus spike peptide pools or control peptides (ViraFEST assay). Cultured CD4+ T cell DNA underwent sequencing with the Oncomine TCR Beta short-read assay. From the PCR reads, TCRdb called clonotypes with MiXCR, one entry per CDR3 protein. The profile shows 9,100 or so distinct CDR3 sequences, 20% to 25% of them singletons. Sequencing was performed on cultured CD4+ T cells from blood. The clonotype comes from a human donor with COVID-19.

In DNA, the CDR3 is TGCGCCAGCAGTGATTCTGGGGCCAACGTCCTGACTTTC. This gives the protein CASSDSGANVLTF. V gene TRBV10-1 combines with J gene TRBJ2-6; unclear D gene. The CDR3 is 13 amino acids. V was clipped by 3 bases and J by 1 base, with 1 base between them. Germline assignment: CDR1 WNHNN and CDR2 SYGVQD (reference sequence).